The sequence of this T cell receptor (beta chain) was determined in a study of T cells in Graves' hyperthyroidism and ophthalmopathy. The CDR3 has 15 residues. Losses at the gene ends were 0 bases for V and 7 bases for J; bases not matched to a gene: 12. Germline V gene lookup returns CDR1 DFQATT and CDR2 SNEGSKA (reference sequence). This clonotype appeared a few times. Using RNA transcripts as the source, TCR beta CDR3 regions were amplified. A set of HTBI primers served as the primers for a first-round RT-PCR of the TCR CDR3. TCRdb passed the multiplex PCR reads through MiXCR, listing each CDR3 protein once. The table has 300,000 to 500,000 distinct CDR3 sequences, more than 12% seen once. Criteria for exclusion of patients were uncontrolled infection, other autoimmune disease, pregnancy or lactation.

The receptor was derived from a woman aged 25 to 39 with Graves' hyperthyroidism. The chain couples TRBV20-1 to TRBJ2-7, with 7 nucleotides matching TRBD2. Sequencing input: blood. CDR3 sequence: CSARDSTGGSREQYF. The CDR3, as DNA: TGCAGTGCTAGAGATTCAACGGGAGGTTCAAGGGAGCAGTACTTC.